The 16 T cell receptor beta chains listed next were all sequenced from one sample in a study of blood T cell repertoires in COVID-19 (TCRdb year 2020). Preparation of the library involved the immunoSEQ multiplex PCR assay. TCRdb retrieved this table from immuneACCESS and kept in-frame rearrangements only. Not all clones are present; in checked studies, unresolved V genes account for under half, and no reason is known for the remainder. Within this sample are some 140,000 clones, with around 79% of them counted one time only. Less than 5% of the sample is held by the ten biggest clonotypes. The sample taken for sequencing was peripheral blood. These TCRs come from a woman between 65 and 79 years old with COVID-19, enrolled during active disease.

The chain is built from TRBV18 and TRBJ1-1, with TRBD1 as a possible D gene (5 bases). This CDR3 comprises 16 residues. Germline CDR1 and CDR2: KGHSH and LQKENI. Trimming took off 2 bases at V and 0 bases at J, with 13 bases between the two ends. The CDR3 region has the DNA TGTGCCAGCTCACCAATAAGACAGACGATGAACACTGAAGCTTTCTTT. Protein: CASSPIRQTMNTEAFF.

This rearrangement joins TRBV4-2 to TRBJ1-2; D is possibly TRBD1 (6 bases). This CDR3 region has 14 residues. CDR1 and CDR2 from the germline V gene are LGHNA and YNFKEQ. The V end was cut by 5 bases, the J end by 3 bases, with 13 bases between. Written as DNA, the CDR3 is TGTGCCAGCAGCTCCCGGGACAAAGACTATGGCTACACCTTC. This encodes CASSSRDKDYGYTF.

This clone was seen only a few times. This rearrangement joins TRBV11-2 to TRBJ2-7, with TRBD1 matching over 9 bases. CDR3 size: 13 residues. With V trimmed by 5 bases and J by 7 bases, 6 bases remained unmatched. CDR1 SGHAT and CDR2 FQNNGV come from the germline V gene. The CDR3 protein is CASSPGQGREQYF. CDR3 DNA: TGTGCCAGCAGCCCAGGACAGGGGAGGGAGCAGTACTTC.

The V call is TRBV19, the J call TRBJ2-1; D may be TRBD1 (7 bases). Trimming shortened V by 1 base and J by 9 bases, and 16 bases separated the two germline ends. From germline, CDR1 is LNHDA and CDR2 SQIVND (reference sequence). This CDR3 is built from 15 residues. CDR3 in amino acids: CASSIGTGGGLEQFF. CDR3 bases: TGTGCCAGTAGTATAGGGACAGGTGGGGGGCTTGAGCAGTTCTTC.

The V call is TRBV18, the J call TRBJ1-1; 7 bases agree with TRBD1. Trimming at V came to 5 bases and at J to 3 bases, leaving 6 bases not matched to a gene. The germline CDR1 and CDR2 sequences are KGHSH and LQKENI. The CDR3 loop spans 14 amino acids. The CDR3 DNA is TGTGCCAGCTCAAACAGGGGCGGTGACACTGAAGCTTTCTTT. Translated, it gives CASSNRGGDTEAFF.

The rearrangement uses TRBV7-2 and TRBJ2-5; D is possibly TRBD2 (6 bases). CDR1 and CDR2 (germline): SGHTA, FQGNSA. The CDR3 contains 16 residues. V was pared by 6 bases and J by 5 bases, with 22 bases between. The CDR3 coding sequence is TGTGCCAGCAGTTCCCTGCGGCCCGGGGCGGGGGAGACCCAGTACTTC. It yields the protein CASSSLRPGAGETQYF.

The chain carries TRBV27 and TRBJ1-1; 8 bases align to TRBD1. CDR1 is MNHEY, CDR2 SMNVEV, per germline (reference sequence). The CDR3 consists of 17 residues. After removal of 10 bases from V and 4 bases from J, the junction contained 20 bases not matched to a gene. The CDR3 sequence is CATSIRLLRGRGTEAFF. CDR3 bases: TGTGCCACCTCAATCCGACTCCTCAGGGGGCGCGGCACTGAAGCTTTCTTT.

The genes are TRBV5-1 and TRBJ1-2, with D tentatively TRBD1 (5 bases). Trimming took 4 bases from V and 5 from J, leaving 12 bases between them. Germline V gives CDR1 SGHRS, CDR2 YFSETQ. This CDR3 has 13 amino acids. The CDR3 region has the DNA TGCGCCAGCAGCCCAGGACACGCTTATGGCTACACCTTC. Translation gives CASSPGHAYGYTF.

A few counts support this clone. This sequence joins TRBV10-3 and TRBJ1-4, with 10 nucleotides matching TRBD1. Unmatched junction bases numbered 8, after V lost 3 bases and J lost 7 bases. CDR3 size: 16 residues. The V gene's germline CDR1 is ENHRY and CDR2 SYGVKD. This chain's CDR3 is CAISDPRQGAGEKLFF. As DNA, the CDR3 is TGTGCCATCAGTGATCCCCGACAGGGGGCGGGTGAAAAACTGTTTTTT.

This clone came up a few times. V gene TRBV5-4 combines with J gene TRBJ2-7; possible D gene TRBD2, 8 bases. CDR1 and CDR2 from the germline V gene are SGHNT and YYREEE (reference sequence). Trimming removed 4 bases from V and 4 bases from J, with 21 bases in between. The CDR3 is made up of 16 amino acids. In DNA form, the CDR3 reads TGTGCCAGCAGCCCGGGGGGGAAGGGGGCTTCTTACGAGCAGTACTTC. Amino acid sequence: CASSPGGKGASYEQYF.

This chain uses TRBV7-2 with TRBJ2-3; 7 bases line up with TRBD1. The CDR3 spans 12 residues. The germline V gene encodes CDR1 SGHTA and CDR2 FQGNSA. Trimming at V came to 5 bases and at J to 15 bases, leaving 11 bases not matched to a gene. The CDR3 DNA is TGTGCCAGCAGCGGATCGGGACAGTCCCTTTATTTT. Encoded protein: CASSGSGQSLYF.

This clone was observed a few times. The V and J genes are TRBV15 and TRBJ2-5; 7 bases are a match to TRBD2. This CDR3 spans 17 amino acids. V gave up 0 bases and J gave up 2 bases; unmatched junction bases: 9. The germline gives CDR1 LNHNV, CDR2 YYDKDF (reference sequence). Here the CDR3 DNA reads TGTGCCACCAGCAGAGATATGAGGCCGGGGGGTCAAGAGACCCAGTACTTC. It encodes CATSRDMRPGGQETQYF.

V gene TRBV3-1 (or the pseudogene TRBV3-2) combines with J gene TRBJ2-2, with D perhaps TRBD1 (6 bases). Looked up from germline, CDR1 is LGHDT and CDR2 is YNNKEL (reference sequence). This CDR3 has 15 amino acids. Trimming stripped 6 bases from V and 8 bases from J, with 19 bases between. The CDR3 is CASSYRVTIGGELFF. The CDR3 DNA is TGTGCCAGCAGTTACAGGGTTACGATCGGGGGGGAGCTGTTTTTT.

The V and J genes are TRBV6-5 and TRBJ1-1, with 9 positions matching TRBD1. The CDR3 totals 15 residues. CDR1 is MNHEY, CDR2 SVGAGI, per germline. The junction had 11 bases not matched to a gene; V was cut back by 6 bases and J by 6 bases. Written as DNA, the CDR3 is TGTGCCAGCAGCCGCGCGGGACAGGGTCGGTCTGAAGCTTTCTTT. This translates into CASSRAGQGRSEAFF.

This chain links TRBV5-1 with TRBJ1-2, with TRBD1 matching 10 bases. CDR3 size: 16 residues. Germline values: CDR1 SGHRS, CDR2 YFSETQ. Germline trimming cut 5 bases from V and 6 bases from J; bases unmatched to any gene: 13. The chain's CDR3 is CASRSVLGGTGDGYTF. As DNA, the CDR3 is TGCGCCAGCAGATCGGTCCTTGGGGGGACAGGGGATGGCTACACCTTC.

The rearrangement uses TRBV5-8 and TRBJ2-3, with 11 nucleotides matching TRBD1. Germline assignment: CDR1 SGHTS and CDR2 YDEGEE. The V segment lost 1 base and the J segment 1 base; nucleotides outside the gene matches: 8. This CDR3 is 18 amino acids long. CDR3: CASSLKGWTGGGTDTQYF. The CDR3, as DNA: TGTGCCAGCAGCTTGAAAGGGTGGACAGGGGGCGGCACAGATACGCAGTATTTT.